The 29 T cell receptor beta chains below come from one sample, sequenced in a study of shared clonotypes between healthy human individuals. TCRdb's table, derived via immunoSEQ multiplex PCR, lists solely in-frame clones and lacks some. In the table there are about 2.4 million clones, more than 90% of which are singletons. The sample comprised naive CD4+ T cells sorted from blood. The sample's subset: CD45RA+ positively selected. Every receptor here comes from a man aged 18 to 29 in good health.

This chain connects TRBV1 to TRBJ2-7; the table calls TRBD1, which could not be checked here. TRBV1 is tagged as a pseudogene. This CDR3 region has 14 residues. CDR3 coding DNA: TGCACCAGCCACGAAGGGGGCGGGAAATACGAGCAGTACTTC. Translated, it gives CTSHEGGGKYEQYF.

The chain is built from TRBV28 and TRBJ2-1; D call uncertain. With 4 bases removed from V and 6 bases from J, the gap between germline ends came to 7 bases. Germline CDR1 is MDHEN and CDR2 is SYDVKM. The CDR3 loop spans 12 amino acids. The CDR3, as DNA: TGTGCCAGCAGTTACCTTAGCAATGAGCAGTTCTTC. Its protein product is CASSYLSNEQFF.

The gene calls are TRBV11-2 and TRBJ2-7; D is unresolved. The CDR3 consists of 16 residues. Trimming removed 2 bases at V and 4 bases at J, with 18 bases between. The germline V gene encodes CDR1 SGHAT and CDR2 FQNNGV. This chain's CDR3 is CASSLTVGSAVYEQYF. DNA for the CDR3: TGTGCCAGCAGCTTAACCGTTGGCAGCGCAGTTTACGAGCAGTACTTC.

The chain uses TRBV5-4 and TRBJ2-7; 8 bases line up with TRBD1. The length of the CDR3 is 15 residues. The V segment lost 2 bases and the J segment 2 bases; nucleotides outside the gene matches: 6. The V gene's germline CDR1 is SGHNT and CDR2 YYREEE (reference sequence). CDR3: CASSFGQGKPYEQYF. In DNA, the CDR3 is TGTGCCAGCAGCTTTGGACAGGGAAAACCCTACGAGCAGTACTTC.

This clone appeared a single time. This chain uses TRBV5-1 with TRBJ2-7; D may be TRBD1 (9 bases). The V gene's germline CDR1 is SGHRS and CDR2 YFSETQ. Trimming pared 4 bases from V and 5 bases from J, leaving 19 bases between. This CDR3 has 15 residues. The CDR3 spells CASSPGGTGTDEQYF. Written as DNA, the CDR3 is TGCGCCAGCAGCCCGGGGGGGACAGGGACCGACGAGCAGTACTTC.

The genes are TRBV6-1 and TRBJ2-7; D not certain. The V gene lost 7 bases and the J gene lost 0 bases, with 16 bases spanning the gap. CDR3 length equals 15 residues. Germline V CDR1 and CDR2: MNHNS, SASEGT. DNA of the CDR3: TGTGCCAGCACGTTCCAAGAGGATTTCTCCTACGAGCAGTACTTC. As protein: CASTFQEDFSYEQYF.

J is TRBJ2-7 and V is TRBV6-1; a possible D gene is TRBD2 (5 bases). This CDR3 has 14 residues. The germline gives CDR1 MNHNS, CDR2 SASEGT. The germline V and J ends were trimmed by 4 bases and 1 base, with 11 bases remaining between them. The CDR3 coding sequence is TGTGCCAGCAGTGTGGACCCGGGATCCTACGAGCAGTACTTC. Protein sequence: CASSVDPGSYEQYF.

This chain links TRBV5-4 with TRBJ2-7; TRBD2 might be the D (5 bases). Between the trimmed V and J ends, which lost 4 bases and 9 bases, there was a span of 17 bases. The CDR3 loop spans 13 amino acids. The germline gives CDR1 SGHNT, CDR2 YYREEE (reference sequence). The CDR3 sequence: CASSGSLEARQYF. The CDR3 DNA reads as TGTGCCAGCAGCGGGTCCTTGGAGGCCCGGCAGTACTTC.

Concerning this clone itself: In the same sample, other DNA sequences code for this CDR3. The chain employs TRBV30 and TRBJ2-5; D uncertain. The CDR3 sequence is 13 residues long. V shed 1 base and J shed 4 bases, with 10 bases lying between them. Germline V gene sequence: CDR1 GTSNPN, CDR2 SVGIG (reference sequence). CDR3 residues: CAWSAGLGETQYF. As DNA, the CDR3 is TGTGCCTGGAGTGCCGGCCTTGGAGAGACCCAGTACTTC.

The rearrangement links TRBV10-3 to TRBJ1-1; TRBD1 might be the D (5 bases). The CDR3 runs 13 residues. CDR1 is ENHRY and CDR2 is SYGVKD in the germline V gene. V lost 2 bases, J lost 7 bases, and 11 bases lay in between. This chain's CDR3 is CAISEAGYSEAFF. The CDR3 DNA reads TGTGCCATCAGTGAGGCAGGGTATAGTGAAGCTTTCTTT.

The chain joins TRBV5-6 to TRBJ2-7; D gene ambiguous. In germline, CDR1 is SGHDT, CDR2 YYEEEE. The CDR3 has 11 residues. V lost 4 bases and J 7 bases, leaving 9 bases between the germline ends. DNA for the CDR3: TGTGCCAGCAGCGCCTTCAGGGAGCAGTACTTC. This translates into CASSAFREQYF.

The J gene is TRBJ2-6, the V gene TRBV2; D is unresolved. Trimming took 6 bases from V and 0 from J, leaving 15 bases between them. Germline V gene sequence: CDR1 SNHLY, CDR2 FYNNEI. CDR3 length equals 17 residues. This CDR3 reads CASSLRTPASGANVLTF. The CDR3 nucleotides are TGTGCCAGCAGCCTTCGGACCCCAGCCTCTGGGGCCAACGTCCTGACTTTC.

The V gene is TRBV10-1, the J gene TRBJ2-2, with a tentative D call TRBD2 (6 bases). Trimming shortened V by 5 bases and J by 7 bases, and 20 bases separated the two germline ends. The CDR3 consists of 16 residues. Germline CDR1 is WNHNN and CDR2 is SYGVQD (reference sequence). Here the CDR3 reads CASSHTSSKGNGELFF. The DNA of the CDR3 is TGCGCCAGCAGTCACACTAGCTCCAAGGGGAACGGGGAGCTGTTTTTT.

This clone was detected only a few times. J is TRBJ1-2 and V is TRBV7-9; TRBD1 might be the D (6 bases). The CDR3 length is 13 residues. With 8 bases removed from V and 3 bases from J, the gap between germline ends came to 13 bases. The germline V gene has CDR1 SEHNR and CDR2 FQNEAQ (reference sequence). The CDR3 spells CASLEEGDYGYTF. The CDR3 region has the DNA TGTGCCAGCTTGGAAGAGGGGGACTATGGCTACACCTTC.

V gene TRBV10-2 combines with J gene TRBJ1-2; possible D gene TRBD1, 6 bases. From germline, CDR1 is WSHSY and CDR2 SAAADI. Trimming pared 3 bases from V and 0 bases from J, leaving 11 bases between. This CDR3 has 15 residues. The CDR3 DNA reads TGCGCCAGCAGTGACGACAGGTTAGCTAACTATGGCTACACCTTC. It translates to CASSDDRLANYGYTF.

V and J are TRBV19 and TRBJ1-5; D call uncertain. The CDR3 totals 15 residues. The germline V gene encodes CDR1 LNHDA and CDR2 SQIVND (reference sequence). V lost 8 bases, J lost 3 bases, and 17 bases lay in between. The CDR3 DNA follows: TGTGCCAGTTGGGAGGGCAGGTTAGACAATCAGCCCCAGCATTTT. Translated, it gives CASWEGRLDNQPQHF.

V is TRBV5-8 and J is TRBJ1-1, with a tentative D call TRBD1 (6 bases). CDR1 is SGHTS, CDR2 YDEGEE, per germline. V lost 0 bases to trimming and J lost 5 bases, with 14 bases between them. The CDR3 covers 15 residues. This CDR3 reads CASSLEVGARTEAFF. DNA for the CDR3: TGTGCCAGCAGCTTGGAGGTGGGGGCGAGAACTGAAGCTTTCTTT.

The chain has TRBV5-4 and TRBJ2-2, with a possible D match to TRBD2 (6 bases). The CDR3 sequence is 13 residues long. Germline CDR1 SGHNT, CDR2 YYREEE (reference sequence). V was cut by 4 bases and J by 6 bases, with 10 bases left in between. CDR3: CASSGAGPGELFF. The CDR3 region has the DNA TGTGCCAGCAGCGGGGCGGGGCCCGGGGAGCTGTTTTTT.

V usage is TRBV5-4 and J usage is TRBJ2-5; D may match TRBD1 or TRBD2 (6 bases each). Germline V lookup: CDR1 SGHNT, CDR2 YYREEE (reference sequence). Trimming took 4 bases from V and 4 from J, leaving 11 bases between them. The CDR3 extends over 13 amino acids. The CDR3 DNA sequence: TGTGCCAGCAGCGGGGGGCTGGGAGAGACCCAGTACTTC. This gives the protein CASSGGLGETQYF.

In regard to this clone: The sample has other DNA sequences that encode this CDR3 too. This chain connects TRBV5-1 to TRBJ1-3, with a possible D match to TRBD1 (6 bases). Germline CDR1 is SGHRS and CDR2 is YFSETQ. This CDR3 comprises 15 residues. V was clipped by 4 bases and J by 0 bases, with 11 bases between them. CDR3 protein: CASSTTGISGNTIYF. CDR3 DNA: TGCGCCAGCAGCACTACAGGGATCTCTGGAAACACCATATATTTT.

This chain connects TRBV19 to TRBJ1-5, with a weak D call TRBD1 (6 bases). Germline V gene lookup returns CDR1 LNHDA and CDR2 SQIVND (reference sequence). CDR3 length: 13 residues. Trimming stripped 5 bases from V and 7 bases from J, with 12 bases between. The CDR3 spells CASSVTGSQPQHF. DNA of the CDR3: TGTGCCAGTAGTGTTACAGGGTCGCAGCCCCAGCATTTT.

The chain links TRBV19 to TRBJ1-1; 9 positions match TRBD1. There are 13 residues in the CDR3. Germline CDR1 is LNHDA and CDR2 is SQIVND (reference sequence). The V segment lost 6 bases and the J segment 5 bases; nucleotides outside the gene matches: 4. CDR3 coding DNA: TGTGCCAGTAGGCCTGACAGGGGGACTGAAGCTTTCTTT. Protein: CASRPDRGTEAFF.

The rearrangement uses TRBV5-1 and TRBJ1-1; D might be TRBD1 (6 bases). There are 14 residues in the CDR3. Trimming took 5 bases from V and 6 from J, leaving 17 bases between them. Germline V gene data show CDR1 as SGHRS and CDR2 as YFSETQ. The CDR3 nucleotides are TGCGCCAGCAGGCCAGGGGATCGTGACTCTGAAGCTTTCTTT. Translation: CASRPGDRDSEAFF.

The chain links TRBV7-3 to TRBJ2-1, with TRBD1 matching over 7 bases. The CDR3 is 11 amino acids. Trimming removed 5 bases from V and 9 bases from J; junction bases left unmatched: 1. CDR1 is SGHTA and CDR2 is FQGTGA in the germline V gene. CDR3 amino acids: CASSTGVEQFF. CDR3 coding DNA: TGTGCCAGCAGCACAGGGGTTGAGCAGTTCTTC.

The CDR3 here is CASRMALKGELFF. The CDR3 nucleotides read TGTGCCAGCCGCATGGCCCTCAAGGGGGAGCTGTTTTTT. The rearrangement links TRBV6-6 to TRBJ2-2; D is unresolved. The CDR3 has 13 residues. The germline V and J ends were trimmed by 8 bases and 8 bases, with 15 bases remaining between them. CDR1 is MNHNY, CDR2 SVGAGI, per germline (reference sequence).

For this clone: Other DNA sequences in this sample translate to the same CDR3. This chain links TRBV7-9 with TRBJ1-5, with a weak D call TRBD1 (5 bases). This CDR3 spans 14 amino acids. Trimming stripped 4 bases from V and 3 bases from J, with 10 bases between. From germline, CDR1 is SEHNR and CDR2 FQNEAQ (reference sequence). The CDR3 region has the DNA TGTGCCAGCAGCTCCCAGGGAAACAATCAGCCCCAGCATTTT. Protein: CASSSQGNNQPQHF.

Remarks on this clone: This CDR3 is also generated by other DNA sequences in the sample. The chain uses TRBV5-1 and TRBJ1-5, with 7 bases identical to TRBD1. The CDR3 is made up of 15 amino acids. With 2 bases clipped from V and 3 bases from J, the junction kept 5 bases outside the gene matches. The germline V gene encodes CDR1 SGHRS and CDR2 YFSETQ. CDR3 loop: CASSLLGQPNQPQHF. The CDR3, as DNA: TGCGCCAGCAGCTTATTGGGACAGCCCAATCAGCCCCAGCATTTT.

J is TRBJ1-1 and V is TRBV30; D possibly corresponds to TRBD1 (5 bases). CDR3 length equals 17 residues. From germline, CDR1 is GTSNPN and CDR2 SVGIG (reference sequence). V dropped 0 bases and J dropped 1 base, with 18 bases sitting between them. The DNA of the CDR3 is TGTGCCTGGAGTGTAACGAGTTATAACAGGCGGAACACTGAAGCTTTCTTT. It specifies CAWSVTSYNRRNTEAFF.

This chain joins TRBV19 and TRBJ2-1; D unclear. V was pared by 4 bases and J by 8 bases, with 9 bases between. The CDR3 covers 12 residues. Germline V gene sequence: CDR1 LNHDA, CDR2 SQIVND (reference sequence). CDR3 region: CASSNWYDEQFF. The CDR3 region has the DNA TGTGCCAGTAGTAACTGGTACGATGAGCAGTTCTTC.